This TCR beta chain was sequenced in a study of beta chain features in type 1 diabetes. Findings of the study overall: For Type 1 diabetes patients, all four CD4+ subsets carried TCRB CDR3s that were moderately but significantly shorter. PCR could preferentially amplify shorter templates, alike in patients and controls.

Germline values: CDR1 LNHNV, CDR2 YYDKDF (reference sequence). The CDR3 spans 16 residues. The J segment lost 4 bases and the V segment lost 1 base, leaving 4 bases of the junction unmatched. This clone was seen more than once but under ten times. Its target is not known. The entirety of the isolated RNA underwent reverse transcription, so expressed TCRB transcripts were sequenced. Sequencing used immunoSEQ multiplex PCR; TCRdb keeps in-frame clones, though not all of them. Here the sample spans around 130,000 clones, roughly 10% being singletons. The sample taken for sequencing was central memory CD4+ T cells from blood. The chain has TRBV15 and TRBJ2-2; 9 nucleotides match TRBD1. This receptor was identified in a man aged 30 to 39 with type 1 diabetes. The chain's CDR3 is CATSRGQGGSTGELFF. For the CDR3, the DNA is TGTGCCACCAGCAGAGGACAGGGGGGGAGCACCGGGGAGCTGTTTTTT.